This paragraph reports one TCR beta chain. These data originate in a study of blood T cell repertoires in COVID-19. V was trimmed by 2 bases and J by 4 bases, leaving 8 bases between them. Germline assignment: CDR1 SEHNR and CDR2 FQNEAQ (reference sequence). CDR3 length equals 13 residues. Using immunoSEQ multiplex PCR, the repertoire was profiled, and TCRdb retains in-frame clones only, with some absent. Of about 120,000 clones in the sample, approximately 85% were seen once. The TCR was taken from a man younger than 40 with COVID-19, enrolled during active disease. The sample was peripheral blood. The chain uses TRBV7-9 and TRBJ1-2, with D possibly TRBD1 on 6 matching bases. The CDR3 sequence is CASSLQGLYGYTF. The CDR3 bases are TGTGCCAGCAGCTTACAGGGGCTCTATGGCTACACCTTC.